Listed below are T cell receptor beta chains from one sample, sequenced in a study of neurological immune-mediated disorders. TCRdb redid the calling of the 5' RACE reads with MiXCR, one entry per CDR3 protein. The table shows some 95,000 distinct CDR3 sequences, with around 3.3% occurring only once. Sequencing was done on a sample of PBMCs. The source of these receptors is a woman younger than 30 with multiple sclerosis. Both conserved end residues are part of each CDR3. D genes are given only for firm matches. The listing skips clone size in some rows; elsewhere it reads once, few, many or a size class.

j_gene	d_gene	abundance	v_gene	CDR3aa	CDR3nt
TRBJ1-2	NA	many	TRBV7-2	CASSLVGDGNYGYTF	TGTGCCAGCAGCTTAGTAGGGGACGGTAACTATGGCTACACCTTC
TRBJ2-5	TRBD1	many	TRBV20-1	CSPKPRGLETQYF	TGCAGTCCGAAACCCAGGGGGCTGGAGACCCAGTACTTC
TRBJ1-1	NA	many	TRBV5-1	CASSLEPGLNTEAFF	TGCGCCAGCAGCTTGGAGCCCGGACTGAACACTGAAGCTTTCTTT
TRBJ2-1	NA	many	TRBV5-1	CASSWKASNEQFF	TGCGCCAGCAGCTGGAAGGCGTCCAATGAGCAGTTCTTC
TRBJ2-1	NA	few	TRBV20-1	CSARDFSRTYNEQFF	TGCAGTGCTAGAGATTTCAGCAGGACCTACAATGAGCAGTTCTTC
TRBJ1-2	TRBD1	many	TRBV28	CASTGQGGGLEGYTF	TGTGCCAGCACTGGACAGGGGGGAGGTTTAGAGGGCTACACCTTC
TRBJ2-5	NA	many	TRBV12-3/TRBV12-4	CASSSETQYF	TGTGCCAGCAGTTCGGAGACCCAGTACTTC
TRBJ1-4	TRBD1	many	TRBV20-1	CSARTAGTGSEKLFF	TGCAGTGCTAGGACCGCCGGGACAGGAAGTGAAAAACTGTTTTTT
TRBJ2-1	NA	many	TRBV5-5	CASSLGPGSYNEQFF	TGTGCCAGCAGCCTGGGACCCGGCTCCTACAATGAGCAGTTCTTC
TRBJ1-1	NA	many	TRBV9	CASSRLGMNTEAFF	TGTGCCAGCAGTCGACTGGGAATGAACACTGAAGCTTTCTTT
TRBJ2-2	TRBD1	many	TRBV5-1	CASSLSRDRGRATGELFF	TGCGCCAGCAGCTTAAGCCGGGACAGGGGGCGAGCCACCGGGGAGCTGTTTTTT
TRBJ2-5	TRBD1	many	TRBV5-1	CASSQMGTGGETQYF	TGCGCCAGCAGCCAAATGGGGACAGGGGGAGAGACCCAGTACTTC
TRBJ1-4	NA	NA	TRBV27	CASSLIPGPGAPEKLFF	TGTGCCAGCAGTTTAATCCCAGGGCCGGGGGCACCTGAAAAACTGTTTTTT
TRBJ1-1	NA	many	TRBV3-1	CASSQRTVNTEAFF	TGTGCCAGCAGCCAACGGACAGTGAACACTGAAGCTTTCTTT
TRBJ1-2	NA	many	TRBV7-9	CASSLAGLEGYTF	TGTGCCAGCAGCTTAGCAGGGCTAGAGGGCTACACCTTC
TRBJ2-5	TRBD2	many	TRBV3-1	CASSLGTSQETQYF	TGTGCCAGCAGCCTAGGGACTAGTCAAGAGACCCAGTACTTC
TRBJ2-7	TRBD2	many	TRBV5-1	CASSLAVGEGFYEQYF	TGCGCCAGCAGCTTGGCCGTGGGGGAGGGATTCTACGAGCAGTACTTC
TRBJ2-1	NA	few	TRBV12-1	CASSFVRNSSYNEQFF	TGTGCCAGCAGCTTTGTAAGGAATAGCTCCTACAATGAGCAGTTCTTC
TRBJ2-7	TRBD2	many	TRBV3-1	CASSQAGGGYSYEQYF	TGTGCCAGCAGCCAAGCCGGGGGGGGGTACTCCTACGAGCAGTACTTC
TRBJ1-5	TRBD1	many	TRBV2	CASSEEQGAIFNQPQHF	TGTGCCAGCAGTGAAGAACAGGGGGCTATATTCAATCAGCCCCAGCATTTT
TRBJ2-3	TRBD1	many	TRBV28	CASSPRQGKISTDTQYF	TGTGCCAGCAGTCCGCGACAGGGGAAGATATCAACAGATACGCAGTATTTT
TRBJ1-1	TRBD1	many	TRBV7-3	CASSLELSGGQGATEAFF	TGTGCCAGCAGCTTAGAATTATCCGGCGGGCAGGGGGCCACTGAAGCTTTCTTT
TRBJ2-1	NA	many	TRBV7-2	CASSSRRQSSYNEQFF	TGTGCCAGCAGTTCGCGACGGCAGAGCTCCTACAATGAGCAGTTCTTC
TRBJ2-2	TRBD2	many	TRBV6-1	CASSLRLADKTGELFF	TGTGCCAGCAGTCTTAGACTAGCGGATAAAACCGGGGAGCTGTTTTTT
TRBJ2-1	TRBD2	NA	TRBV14	CASSQVLAGVSHNEQFF	TGTGCCAGCAGCCAAGTCTTAGCGGGTGTCTCCCACAATGAGCAGTTCTTC
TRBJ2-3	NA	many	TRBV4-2	CASSQGTSESTDTQYF	TGTGCCAGCAGCCAAGGTACTAGTGAGAGCACAGATACGCAGTATTTT
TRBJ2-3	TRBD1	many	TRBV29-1	CSVEQGVTDTQYF	TGCAGCGTCGAACAGGGGGTAACAGATACGCAGTATTTT
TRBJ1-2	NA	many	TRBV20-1	CSASGSRVGYTF	TGCAGTGCTAGCGGTTCAAGGGTGGGCTACACCTTC
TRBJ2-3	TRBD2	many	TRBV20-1	CSASPRRGGQYF	TGCAGTGCTAGTCCCCGTCGGGGGGGGCAGTATTTT
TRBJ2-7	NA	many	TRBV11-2	CASSFRLGAAPLGQAYEQYF	TGTGCCAGCAGCTTCCGATTAGGAGCAGCTCCTTTGGGCCAAGCCTACGAGCAGTACTTC
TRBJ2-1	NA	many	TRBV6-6	CASSSGTEQFF	TGTGCCAGCAGTTCCGGGACAGAGCAGTTCTTC
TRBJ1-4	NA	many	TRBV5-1	CASSLERHEKLFF	TGCGCCAGCAGCTTGGAAAGGCATGAAAAACTGTTTTTT
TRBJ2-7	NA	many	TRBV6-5	CASSSRGVFPYEQYF	TGTGCCAGCTCCTCAAGGGGAGTGTTCCCTTACGAGCAGTACTTC
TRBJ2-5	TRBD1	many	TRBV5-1	CASSFVFGTVQETQYF	TGCGCCAGCAGCTTTGTGTTCGGGACAGTACAAGAGACCCAGTACTTC
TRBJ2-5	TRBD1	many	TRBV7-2	CASSLSRGPLETQYF	TGTGCCAGCAGCTTATCCAGGGGGCCGTTGGAGACCCAGTACTTC
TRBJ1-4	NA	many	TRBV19	CASNGQMDEKLFF	TGTGCCAGTAATGGACAGATGGATGAGAAACTGTTTTTT
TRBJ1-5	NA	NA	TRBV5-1	CASSLGGGSNQPQNF	TGCGCCAGCAGCTTGGGTGGCGGTTCCAATCAGCCCCAGAATTTT
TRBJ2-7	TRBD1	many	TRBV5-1	CASSLEGTGLYEQYF	TGCGCCAGCAGCTTGGAGGGGACAGGGCTCTACGAGCAGTACTTC
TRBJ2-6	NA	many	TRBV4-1	CASSGRGVGANVLTF	TGCGCCAGCAGCGGCCGAGGGGTTGGGGCCAACGTCCTGACTTTC